These 30 T cell receptor beta chains were all obtained from the same sample, sequenced in a study of cytomegalovirus exposure and HLA in healthy donors. Both 60 Vbeta primers and 13 Jbeta primers went into the PCR. The repertoire was sequenced with immunoSEQ multiplex PCR; TCRdb's copy has only in-frame clones and lacks some. The sample gives tens of thousands of clones, about four fifths of which show up once; about 5.5% is in the top ten. Sequencing input: PBMCs. The receptors were gathered from a male donor in good health and CMV-seropositive.

The gene calls are TRBV7-9 and TRBJ2-3; D remains ambiguous. Germline CDR1 SEHNR, CDR2 FQNEAQ (reference sequence). There are 15 residues in the CDR3. V was shortened by 2 bases and J by 0 bases, with 9 bases between the two germline ends. Here the CDR3 reads CASSLTETSTDTQYF. The CDR3 DNA sequence: TGTGCCAGCAGCTTAACAGAAACTAGCACAGATACGCAGTATTTT.

There are a few counts of this clone. The chain joins TRBV5-1 to TRBJ1-4; no definite D call. V lost 5 bases and J 10 bases, leaving 18 bases between the germline ends. Germline V gene data show CDR1 as SGHRS and CDR2 as YFSETQ. This CDR3 has 14 residues. The CDR3 spells CASSWTEIPGKLFF. CDR3 bases: TGCGCCAGCAGTTGGACTGAGATCCCCGGAAAACTGTTTTTT.

This sequence joins TRBV19 and TRBJ1-4; tentatively, D is TRBD1 (5 bases). The V end lost 5 bases, the J end lost 0 bases, and 10 bases lay between the germline ends. Per germline, CDR1 LNHDA and CDR2 SQIVND (reference sequence). The CDR3 is 15 residues long. Here the CDR3 DNA reads TGTGCCAGTAGTCACGGGGGATCAACTAATGAAAAACTGTTTTTT. Its translation is CASSHGGSTNEKLFF.

This clone was seen only once. Compared with germline, one end of the junction differs, possibly owing to a read error. The chain combines TRBV7-9 with TRBJ2-1; possible D gene TRBD1, 5 bases. The CDR3 runs to 16 residues. The germline gives CDR1 SEHNR, CDR2 FQNEAQ (reference sequence). CDR3 region: CSSSNTGQRADNEQFF. In DNA form, the CDR3 reads TGTTCCAGCAGCAATACCGGACAAAGGGCGGACAATGAGCAGTTCTTC.

V is TRBV11-3 and J is TRBJ1-3; 7 bases match TRBD1. Losses at the gene ends were 3 bases for V and 8 bases for J; bases not matched to a gene: 4. The germline V gene has CDR1 SGHNT and CDR2 YENEEA. CDR3 length: 13 residues. This chain's CDR3 is CASSFQGGDTIYF. CDR3 nucleotide sequence: TGTGCCAGCAGCTTTCAGGGGGGAGACACCATATATTTT.

The chain recombines TRBV4-2 with TRBJ2-6, with unresolved D. Per germline, CDR1 LGHNA and CDR2 YNFKEQ. The CDR3 has 19 residues. V lost 0 bases to trimming and J lost 2 bases, with 17 bases between them. The CDR3: CASSQDVGGLVAGANVLTF. For the CDR3, the DNA is TGTGCCAGCAGCCAAGATGTGGGTGGGCTGGTAGCTGGGGCCAACGTCCTGACTTTC.

The chain employs TRBV29-1 and TRBJ2-5; 10 bases agree with TRBD2. Trimming at V came to 7 bases and at J to 6 bases, leaving 5 bases not matched to a gene. The germline V gene has CDR1 SQVTM and CDR2 ANQGSEA. The CDR3 runs 12 residues. The CDR3 protein is CSGSGGAKTQYF. CDR3 nucleotide sequence: TGCAGCGGGAGCGGGGGGGCAAAGACCCAGTACTTC.

This clone has a single count. The V gene is TRBV30, the J gene TRBJ1-1; TRBD1 is a possible D gene (5 bases). The V gene's germline CDR1 is GTSNPN and CDR2 SVGIG (reference sequence). The V end lost 0 bases, the J end lost 5 bases, and 10 bases lay between the germline ends. CDR3 size: 13 residues. The CDR3 region has the DNA TGTGCCTGGAGTGTGGGGGGGACTACTGAAGCTTTCTTT. Encoded protein: CAWSVGGTTEAFF.

The chain uses TRBV7-9 and TRBJ1-5; TRBD1 matches at 10 bases. There are 15 residues in the CDR3. Germline CDR1 reads SEHNR; CDR2 reads FQNEAQ (reference sequence). J was trimmed by 4 bases and V by 5 bases; bases with no gene match: 5. In DNA, the CDR3 is TGTGCCAGCAGCAGACAGGGGGCTGAGAATCAGCCCCAGCATTTT. Protein product: CASSRQGAENQPQHF.

The chain has TRBV29-1 and TRBJ2-5; TRBD2 aligns across 8 bases. This CDR3 has 13 residues. The V gene end was trimmed by 8 bases and the J gene end by 2 bases; junction bases not matched to a gene: 7. The V gene's germline CDR1 is SQVTM and CDR2 ANQGSEA. The CDR3 DNA reads as TGCAGCCTAAGCGGGGGAGTACAAGAGACCCAGTACTTC. The encoded protein is CSLSGGVQETQYF. The full variable domain, completed using reference TRBV29-1 and TRBJ2-5, is SAVISQKPSRDICQRGTSLTIQCQVDSQVTMMFWYRQQPGQSLTLIATANQGSEATYESGFVIDKFPISRPNLTFSTLTVSNMSPEDSSIYLCSLSGGVQETQYFGPGTRLLVL.

The chain is built from TRBV5-1 and TRBJ2-1; 15 bases line up with TRBD2. CDR1 and CDR2 from the germline V gene are SGHRS and YFSETQ. V shed 4 bases and J 7 bases; nucleotides not matched to a gene: 6. The length of the CDR3 is 16 residues. In DNA, the CDR3 is TGCGCCAGCAGCCTGGGACTAGCGGGAGGTGGGAATGAGCAGTTCTTC. This translates into CASSLGLAGGGNEQFF.

This sequence joins TRBV27 and TRBJ2-3; TRBD1 aligns across 9 bases. The V and J ends lost 3 bases and 6 bases, in that order; junction bases with no gene match: 13. The CDR3 contains 17 residues. CDR1 is MNHEY and CDR2 is SMNVEV in the germline V gene (reference sequence). The CDR3 loop is CASSLAAPGTGTDTQYF. CDR3 nucleotides: TGTGCCAGCAGTTTGGCCGCCCCCGGGACAGGGACCGATACGCAGTATTTT.

The chain employs TRBV6-5 and TRBJ1-6; TRBD1 agrees at 9 bases. The V segment lost 2 bases and the J segment 6 bases; nucleotides outside the gene matches: 5. The CDR3 is made up of 16 amino acids. Germline assignment: CDR1 MNHEY and CDR2 SVGAGI. CDR3 sequence: CASSYGTGFGNSPLHF. The CDR3 DNA sequence: TGTGCCAGCAGTTACGGGACAGGGTTTGGTAATTCACCCCTCCACTTT.

The rearrangement joins TRBV9 to TRBJ2-2; D gene unclear. The CDR3 totals 14 residues. Trimming took off 4 bases at V and 10 bases at J, with 17 bases between the two ends. Per the germline V gene, CDR1 is SGDLS and CDR2 is YYNGEE. CDR3 nucleotides: TGTGCCAGCAGCTCCAGGCGTCCGGTTGAGGAGCTGTTTTTT. Encoded protein: CASSSRRPVEELFF.

The table lists this clone with a few counts. The rearrangement links TRBV5-6 to TRBJ2-7; TRBD2 is a possible D gene (5 bases). Germline CDR1 reads SGHDT; CDR2 reads YYEEEE. V lost 4 bases and J lost 3, with 11 bases in between. The CDR3 extends over 13 amino acids. CDR3 bases: TGTGCCAGCAGCAGAGGGCGGTACTACGAGCAGTACTTC. Its translation: CASSRGRYYEQYF.

Turning to this clone: At one of its ends the junction is not consistent with the germline gene, which may arise from a read error. The same CDR3 can be traced to other DNA sequences in this sample. The chain has TRBV7-7 and TRBJ2-5; weak D call: TRBD1 (6 bases). Per germline, CDR1 SSHAT and CDR2 FNYEAQ (reference sequence). The CDR3 loop spans 15 amino acids. Here the CDR3 reads CASSLGGTSQETQYF. CDR3 nucleotides: TGTGCTAGCAGCTTAGGTGGGACATCTCAAGAGACCCAGTACTTC.

This sequence joins TRBV19 and TRBJ2-2, with D tentatively TRBD1 (5 bases). This CDR3 spans 16 amino acids. The V gene lost 3 bases and the J gene lost 5 bases, with 16 bases spanning the gap. Per the germline V gene, CDR1 is LNHDA and CDR2 is SQIVND (reference sequence). The CDR3 is CASSMIRAGKTGELFF. The DNA for the CDR3 is TGTGCCAGTAGTATGATTAGGGCAGGGAAAACCGGGGAGCTGTTTTTT.

For the CDR3, the DNA is TGTGCCAGCAGCTTAGATCGAATGGATCTGCGCTGGGCCGCGAACACTGAAGCTTTCTTT. This gives the protein CASSLDRMDLRWAANTEAFF. V gene TRBV11-2 combines with J gene TRBJ1-1; D remains ambiguous. The germline V gene has CDR1 SGHAT and CDR2 FQNNGV. The CDR3 covers 20 residues. Trimming removed 0 bases at V and 1 base at J, with 24 bases between.

V usage is TRBV10-2 and J usage is TRBJ2-7, with unresolved D. The CDR3 runs 11 residues. Trimming removed 6 bases from V and 6 bases from J, with 9 bases in between. The germline V gene has CDR1 WSHSY and CDR2 SAAADI. In nucleotides, the CDR3 is TGCGCCAGCAGCCTCTTTCGCGAGCAGTACTTC. Protein sequence: CASSLFREQYF.

The V and J genes are TRBV7-6 and TRBJ2-5, with TRBD2 matching 11 bases. The end of the DNA fits TRBJ2-7 better, so the J call may be wrong. CDR3 length: 16 residues. Germline values: CDR1 SGHVS, CDR2 FNYEAQ. The chain's CDR3 is CASSLALAGGAYEQYF. CDR3 sequence (DNA): TGTGCCAGCAGCTTAGCGTTAGCGGGAGGGGCCTACGAGCAGTACTTC.

This chain connects TRBV9 to TRBJ2-7; perhaps TRBD2 as D (5 bases). The CDR3 sequence is 11 residues long. The germline CDR1 and CDR2 sequences are SGDLS and YYNGEE. The CDR3 is CPPRDIYEQYF. The CDR3 DNA reads as TGTCCCCCCCGGGATATTTACGAGCAGTACTTC.

The chain carries TRBV2 and TRBJ2-7, with D tentatively TRBD2 (5 bases). Trimming took off 10 bases at V and 6 bases at J, with 19 bases between the two ends. The CDR3 is 13 residues long. Germline CDR1 SNHLY, CDR2 FYNNEI. The CDR3, as DNA: TGTGCCACAACGGTAGCGAGGCTTGCCGAGCAGTACTTC. It specifies CATTVARLAEQYF.

The V gene is TRBV11-3, the J gene TRBJ2-3; weak D call: TRBD2 (7 bases). The germline V gene has CDR1 SGHNT and CDR2 YENEEA. Trimming removed 1 base at V and 3 bases at J, with 11 bases between. The CDR3 has 15 residues. This CDR3 reads CASSLGGGRTDTQYF. The CDR3, as DNA: TGTGCCAGCAGCTTAGGCGGGGGCAGAACAGATACGCAGTATTTT.

The J gene is TRBJ2-5, the V gene TRBV11-2; the D gene is possibly TRBD1 (5 bases). The germline V gene has CDR1 SGHAT and CDR2 FQNNGV. V was pared by 1 base and J by 4 bases, with 10 bases between. The CDR3 totals 14 residues. CDR3 loop: CASSLVAGPETQYF. The CDR3, as DNA: TGTGCCAGCAGCTTAGTCGCAGGGCCAGAGACCCAGTACTTC.

This clone was counted once. The chain employs TRBV6-6 and TRBJ2-7, with D possibly being TRBD1 (6 bases). V lost 8 bases and J 7 bases, leaving 18 bases between the germline ends. Germline V gene lookup returns CDR1 MNHNY and CDR2 SVGAGI (reference sequence). The CDR3 loop spans 13 amino acids. CDR3 DNA sequence: TGTGCCAGCGGTCTTCCAGGGGCACGGGAGCAGTACTTC. It yields the protein CASGLPGAREQYF.

This sequence joins TRBV11-2 and TRBJ2-5; 7 nucleotides agree with TRBD2. CDR1 SGHAT and CDR2 FQNNGV come from the germline V gene. CDR3 size: 15 residues. V lost 4 bases to trimming and J lost 2 bases; unmatched junction nucleotides: 7. CDR3 loop: CASSWGWGGQETQYF. The CDR3, as DNA: TGTGCCAGCAGCTGGGGGTGGGGGGGACAAGAGACCCAGTACTTC. The variable domain in full, with the rest retrieved from reference TRBV11-2 and TRBJ2-5, is EAGVAQSPRYKIIEKRQSVAFWCNPISGHATLYWYQQILGQGPKLLIQFQNNGVVDDSQLPKDRFSAERLKGVDSTLKIQPAKLEDSAVYLCASSWGWGGQETQYFGPGTRLLVL.

The rearrangement links TRBV5-1 to TRBJ1-5; the match to TRBD1 covers 7 bases. V was clipped by 1 base and J by 2 bases; unmatched bases: 9. Germline V gives CDR1 SGHRS, CDR2 YFSETQ. The CDR3 totals 17 residues. The CDR3 bases are TGCGCCAGCAGCTTGCTCCCTTCCGGACAGGGCAATCAGCCCCAGCATTTT. This translates into CASSLLPSGQGNQPQHF.

The gene calls are TRBV29-1 and TRBJ2-7, with D perhaps matching TRBD2 (6 bases). There are 12 residues in the CDR3. Trimming removed 6 bases from V and 0 bases from J, with 9 bases in between. CDR1 is SQVTM, CDR2 ANQGSEA, per germline. The CDR3 protein is CSVRRGSYEQYF. As DNA, the CDR3 is TGCAGCGTCAGGAGGGGCTCCTACGAGCAGTACTTC.

This chain links TRBV4-1 with TRBJ2-7, with TRBD2 identical over 10 bases. The CDR3 runs 15 residues. J lost 5 bases, V lost 4 bases, and 8 bases had no gene match. Germline V lookup: CDR1 MGHRA, CDR2 YSYEKL. CDR3 region: CASSLRGAGGDEQYF. The CDR3 bases are TGCGCCAGCAGCCTCCGGGGAGCGGGAGGGGACGAGCAGTACTTC.

The V call is TRBV5-1, the J call TRBJ1-1, with TRBD1 identical over 10 bases. The CDR3 is made up of 15 amino acids. V lost 4 bases to trimming and J lost 1 base; unmatched junction nucleotides: 4. The V gene's germline CDR1 is SGHRS and CDR2 YFSETQ. CDR3 sequence: CASSLRDRGNTEAFF. CDR3 DNA: TGCGCCAGCAGCCTCCGGGACAGGGGGAACACTGAAGCTTTCTTT. Using reference TRBV5-1 and TRBJ1-1 for the parts outside the CDR3, the full variable domain is KAGVTQTPRYLIKTRGQQVTLSCSPISGHRSVSWYQQTPGQGLQFLFEYFSETQRNKGNFPGRFSGRQFSNSRSEMNVSTLELGDSALYLCASSLRDRGNTEAFFGQGTRLTVV.